This T cell receptor (beta chain) appears in the sequencing data of a study of cytomegalovirus exposure and HLA in healthy donors (dated by TCRdb to about 2017). Background for the entire study: An earlier analysis of approximately 550 of the donors reported 250 to 300 Gb of sequence data and 117 million unique TCR beta sequences from about 200 million T cells. The later analysis used no new phenotypic data to find candidate immune exposures, relying instead on TCR beta sequences and their occurrence across donors. Roughly 5 DR-DQ haplotypes were treated as single units for association and clustering because of strong linkage in the cohort. The T cell repertoires of 670 or so subjects were profiled by immunosequencing and related to cytomegalovirus serostatus. Donor age, sex, ethnicity and CMV serostatus were collected together with the repertoire data. Among 300 to 450 genotyped donors of the cohort, an average of approximately 230,000 unique TCR beta nucleotide sequences were sequenced per donor, around 18% of them non-productive. In an earlier analysis of a few hundred of the donors, high-throughput TCR beta sequencing was used to judge whether each TCR beta V gene segment behaved as functional or pseudogenic. Of the roughly 400 genotyped donors, around 81% fell in the genetic ancestry cluster associated with self-reported Caucasian donors. HLA typing covered class I and class II loci at four-digit resolution. The number of donors typed differed by locus, with roughly 620-630 for A, B, C, DRB1 and DQB1, roughly 520 for DQA1, about 610 for DPA1, and around 430 for DPB1. A separate validation cohort of some 130 different subjects was used in addition to the approximately 700-subject first cohort. All discovery cohort repertoires had been generated using a single sequencing platform. The study combined high-throughput TCR immunosequencing, statistical association of individual TCRs with disease status, and machine learning to predict cytomegalovirus infection status. The study aimed to test whether cataloging public T cell receptors could reveal signatures of past pathogen exposure. In a later analysis, previously published TCR beta repertoires from about 640 donors were re-analyzed and high-resolution HLA genotyping was added so that TCR occurrence patterns could be studied. Genome-wide SNP genotypes for about three fifths of the 666 donors were used in a later genetic analysis, which treated that subset as a discovery cohort. Approximately 300 gigabases of sequencing data and 91 million or so unique TCR sequences made up an early release that covered roughly 670 HLA-typed donors. What the research found in general, with its limitations: According to a later analysis, parvovirus B19, influenza, CMV and Epstein-Barr virus appeared linked to several top co-occurrence clusters. The classifier was reported to diagnose cytomegalovirus status with high specificity and sensitivity in both the original and validation cohorts. In an earlier analysis of about 600 of the donors, most TCR beta V segments appeared in productive rearrangements about 87% or about 30% of the time, broadly matching IMGT annotations. While some public TCRs were present in many individuals, most TCR sequences turned up only very rarely across donors. Strong co-occurrence of HLA alleles, especially DR and DQ, made assigning TCR associations to individual alleles difficult. In vitro tests confirmed that three of the cytomegalovirus-associated TCR beta chains recognize cytomegalovirus antigens. Because HLA typing was missing for some donors at each locus, association tests included only the typed subset. V-gene and J-gene trimming of TCR beta chains was associated with a missense DCLRE1C variant in a later genetic analysis, and the association was replicated in an independent cohort. In a later analysis, TCR association rates were found to vary across HLA loci, with the most associated TCRs seen for DRB1 alleles and the fewest for HLA-C alleles. According to a later genetic analysis, donors in an Asian-associated ancestry cluster had fewer N-insertions in productive TCRs than the approximately 630-donor mean. A further reported finding was that TCR beta sequences accurately predicted the HLA-A and HLA-B alleles for most subjects in the first cohort. A total of about 150 TCR beta chains were listed by the study as associated with cytomegalovirus. Compared with equally common non-associated chains, HLA-associated TCR beta chains in a later analysis were more clonally expanded and had lower generation probabilities. The 87-base-pair reads could not distinguish some IMGT-functional V segments, including TRBV6-2 and TRBV6-3, so those segments were excluded. It was suggested by the authors that the approach could potentially be generalized to other disease states and immunological phenotypes. In this cohort, only TCR beta chains were sequenced, and detectable features were limited by the absence of alpha or paired-chain data. The only immune exposure information available for the cohort was CMV serostatus. Because counts were too low, more than 15 rarely observed V segments, including chromosome 9 orphons, were excluded from the earlier analysis of fewer than 650 of the donors. A cluster of highly shared sequence variants was judged likely to be a technical artifact of the sequencing pipeline. According to a later analysis, most CMV-associated TCR beta chains appeared to be HLA-restricted, and the HLA associations seemed to be driven largely by CMV exposure. A later analysis associated 16,951 TCR beta sequences with specific HLA alleles at a false discovery rate of 0.05. Presence/absence analyses assumed roughly uniform sequencing depth across donors, an assumption that may not hold. Correlated functional status among segregating V segments might reflect linkage disequilibrium, but an unknown experimental factor could not be ruled out.

Points on this clone: Its cognate antigen has yet to be identified. Base qualities are not at hand, and no much larger clone is one base apart.

For this chain, trimming is 0 bases at the V end and 8 bases at the J end, and the number of junction bases without a gene match is 5. The germline V gene encodes CDR1 MNHNS and CDR2 SASEGT. The CDR3 sequence holds 14 residues, the cysteine and phenylalanine included. The retained sequence is limited to the CDR3, 42 bases, with the frame set at the first base. The cohort comprised fewer than 750 healthy bone marrow donors. Cohort members were all nominally healthy when sampled, although unrecorded immune exposures were likely present. The donor was CMV seronegative and was included in the group of a few hundred seronegative cohort members. A peripheral blood sample was provided by each donor, and peripheral blood mononuclear cells were used for TCR beta sequencing. Genomic DNA was extracted from the blood cell samples with the Qiagen DNeasy Blood Extraction Kit. The receptor library was made with the immunoSEQ multiplex PCR assay. For the multiplex PCR, a mixture combining 60 forward primers for TCR Vbeta segments and 13 reverse primers for TCR Jbeta segments was used. The CDR3 region of rearranged TCR beta genes was amplified from genomic DNA by a multiplex PCR assay. On the Illumina HiSeq System, the amplified TCR beta libraries were sequenced as 87-base-pair reads. Turning to the authors' computational methods: In a later analysis, approximately 74 million unique TCR beta chains were counted across the roughly 670 repertoires, and roughly 11 million of these chains were shared by at least two donors. To remove PCR and sequencing errors, raw reads were error-corrected and collapsed into unique sequences using a nearest-neighbor algorithm that merged closely related sequences. CDR3 sequences were aligned to IMGT reference sequences to assign V, D and J gene segments. Each retained sequence needed at least a six-nucleotide match to both a V gene segment and a J gene segment. Rearrangements were classified as productive when the CDR3 lacked stop codons and remained in frame with V and J, and all other rearrangements were classified as non-productive. Following IMGT convention, CDR3 was defined as the stretch from the second conserved V-encoded cysteine up to the conserved J-encoded phenylalanine. Sequences without an unambiguous match to a single V gene segment were excluded from the earlier analysis of about 600 of the donors. An earlier analysis of some 500 of the donors classified V segments as functional when productive rearrangements were above 56.7% and as segregating when the standard deviation between donors was above 5%. A statistical classification framework was built for diagnosing cytomegalovirus status from the catalog of TCR beta chain sequences. V and J gene assignment, in a later analysis, came from comparing TCR nucleotide sequences with IMGT/GENE-DB human TR gene sequences. In a later analysis, CDR3 sequences and most-parsimonious VDJ recombination scenarios were assigned using the TCRdist pipeline. In a later analysis, each TCR beta chain was defined by its CDR3 amino acid sequence together with its V-gene family, and reads without a unique V-gene family were excluded. As a way to deal with suspected cross-contamination and a sequencing artifact, a later analysis dropped roughly 620 nucleotide sequences that were highly shared and had low generation probability. In a later analysis, a clonal expansion index was calculated for each public chain from normalized within-repertoire ranks of inferred template counts. In a later analysis, generation probabilities were computed with a VDJ recombination model fitted to out-of-frame rearrangements, and the resulting probabilities were checked against IGoR. In a later analysis, TCR-TCR, TCR-HLA and TCR-CMV co-occurrence was scored with hypergeometric tests, and a repertoire-size bias correction was applied to TCR pairs. To estimate false discovery rates, a later analysis permuted the HLA or CMV assignments 20 times. In a later analysis, co-occurring TCRs were grouped with DBSCAN, and TCRdist sequence similarity was added when clustering was performed within HLA-allele-positive subsets. Repertoires with fewer than 30,000 or more than 120,000 public chains were left out of co-occurrence clustering, as were about 5 repertoires with anomalous nucleotide sharing. TCRdb mirrors the immuneACCESS table, restricted to in-frame sequences. Some clones are absent from its copies; in checked studies, under half trace to an unresolved V gene, and the reason for the others is unknown. V and J calls and clone size follow that table, whereas D and trimming were derived from the DNA. The sample table shows about 130,000 clones, and 80% are seen once. The ten largest clones take up 1% of the sample.

The chain employs TRBV6-1 and TRBJ1-2, and 8 junction bases match TRBD1. The TCR originated in a man aged 35 to 55 in good health and CMV-seronegative. The sample taken for sequencing was PBMCs. The DNA sequence is given as TGTGCCAGCAGTGAAGCTGGACAGGGTCGGGGCTACACCTTC. This encodes CASSEAGQGRGYTF.